This T cell receptor beta chain is drawn from a study of somatic mutations in cytotoxic T cells in rheumatoid arthritis. Study-level points and caveats: Measurement of CD8+ T-cell clonality revealed no significant difference between rheumatoid arthritis patients and age-matched healthy controls.

Trimming took off 5 bases at V and 0 bases at J, with 10 bases between the two ends. The CDR3 is made up of 14 amino acids. CDR1 is MNHEY and CDR2 is SMNVEV in the germline V gene (reference sequence). This clone turned up a few times. What it binds is unknown. The method was immunoSEQ multiplex PCR; TCRdb's version includes in-frame clones alone and lacks a portion of them. The sample holds around 23,000 clones, 70% to 85% seen once. This chain links TRBV27 with TRBJ1-1; D remains ambiguous. The receptor's source is a woman between 18 and 29 years old in good health. The specimen was CD8+ T cells sorted from blood. The CDR3 DNA reads as TGTGCCAGCAGTGCACAAGCAATGAACACTGAAGCTTTCTTT. It is translated as CASSAQAMNTEAFF.